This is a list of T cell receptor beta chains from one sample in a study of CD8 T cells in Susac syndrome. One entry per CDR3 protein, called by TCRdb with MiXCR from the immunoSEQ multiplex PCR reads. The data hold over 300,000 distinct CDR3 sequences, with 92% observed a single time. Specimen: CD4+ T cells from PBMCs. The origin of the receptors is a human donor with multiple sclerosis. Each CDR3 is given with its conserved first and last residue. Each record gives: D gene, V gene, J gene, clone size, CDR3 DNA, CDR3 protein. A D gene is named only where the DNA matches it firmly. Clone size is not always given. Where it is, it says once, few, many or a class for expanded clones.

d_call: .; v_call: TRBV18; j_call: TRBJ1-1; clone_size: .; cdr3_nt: TGTGCCAGCTCCCGGTTAGAATTTACTGAAGCTTTCTTT; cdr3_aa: CASSRLEFTEAFF
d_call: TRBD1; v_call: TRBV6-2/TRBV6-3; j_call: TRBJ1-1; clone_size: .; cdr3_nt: TGTGCCAGCAATACACCGACAGGGTTTAGGACTGAAGCTTTCTTT; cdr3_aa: CASNTPTGFRTEAFF
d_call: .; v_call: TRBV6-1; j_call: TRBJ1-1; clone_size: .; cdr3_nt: TGTGCCAGCAGTGAAGCGCTCTGGGGCACTGAAGCTTTCTTT; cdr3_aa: CASSEALWGTEAFF
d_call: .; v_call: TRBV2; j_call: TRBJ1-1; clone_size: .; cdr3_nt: TGTGCCAGCAGTGTAGTTATTGAAGCTTTCTTT; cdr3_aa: CASSVVIEAFF
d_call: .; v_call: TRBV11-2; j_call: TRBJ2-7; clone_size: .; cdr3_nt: TGTGCCAGCAGCTTATACCCCAGGGGATCCCAAGCCTACGAGCAGTACTTC; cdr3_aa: CASSLYPRGSQAYEQYF
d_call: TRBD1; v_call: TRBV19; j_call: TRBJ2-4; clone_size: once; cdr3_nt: TGTGCCAGTAGTATTACAGGGGGCGTAGACATTCAGTACTTC; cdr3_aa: CASSITGGVDIQYF
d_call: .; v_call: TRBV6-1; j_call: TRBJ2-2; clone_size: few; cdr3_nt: TGTGCCAGCACCTTACGGGGCGTCGCGAACACCGGGGAGCTGTTTTTT; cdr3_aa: CASTLRGVANTGELFF
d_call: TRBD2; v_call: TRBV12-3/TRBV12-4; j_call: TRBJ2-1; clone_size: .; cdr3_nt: TGTGCCAGCAGTTTTGGGGGGGGATTGAATGAGCAGCTCTTC; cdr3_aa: CASSFGGGLNEQLF
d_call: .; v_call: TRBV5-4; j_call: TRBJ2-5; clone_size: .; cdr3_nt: TGTGCCAGCAGCTGGCGGCGACAAGAGACCCAGTACTTC; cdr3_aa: CASSWRRQETQYF
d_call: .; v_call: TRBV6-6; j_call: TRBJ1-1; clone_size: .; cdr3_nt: TGTGCCAGCAGTTCCCAGTCGCACACTGAAGCTTTCTTT; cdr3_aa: CASSSQSHTEAFF
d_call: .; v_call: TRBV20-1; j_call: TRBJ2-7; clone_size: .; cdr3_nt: TGCAGTGCTGAGACTAACAACTACGAGCAGTACTTC; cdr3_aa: CSAETNNYEQYF
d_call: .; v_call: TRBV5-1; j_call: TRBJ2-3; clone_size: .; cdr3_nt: TGCGCCAGCAGCTTGGCCACAGGGGGGGGCACAGATACGCAGTATTTT; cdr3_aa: CASSLATGGGTDTQYF